These 8 T cell receptor beta chains share one sample of origin, sequenced in a study of identical twins. TCRdb processed the 5' RACE reads anew with MiXCR; each CDR3 protein has one entry. This sample has some 230,000 distinct CDR3 sequences, with approximately 5.9% found just once. The sample was also reused in another study, on T cells expressing NK-cell markers.

Sequencing used CD8+ T cells sorted from blood. Source of these receptors: a woman between 18 and 30 years old in good health.

This chain links TRBV13 with TRBJ1-1, with D unresolved. V was trimmed by 4 bases and J by 4 bases, leaving 16 bases between them. The germline CDR1 and CDR2 sequences are PRHDT and FYEKMQ (reference sequence). The CDR3 totals 15 residues. DNA for the CDR3: TGTGCCAGCAGCTCGGACGAATCCGCCCTCACTGAAGCTTTCTTT. Translating it yields CASSSDESALTEAFF.

This clonotype was counted at least ten times. The chain joins TRBV10-2 to TRBJ2-3; 8 bases line up with TRBD2. Germline V gene data show CDR1 as WSHSY and CDR2 as SAAADI. Trimming took 8 bases from V and 2 from J; bases not matched to a gene: 9. This CDR3 spans 15 amino acids. The CDR3 reads CASLRGAGATDTQYF. The CDR3 nucleotides read TGCGCCAGCCTGAGGGGAGCGGGGGCCACAGATACGCAGTATTTT.

The sample holds many counts of this clonotype. V gene TRBV5-5 combines with J gene TRBJ2-7; no reliable D call. Germline lookup yields CDR1 SGHKS and CDR2 YYEKEE (reference sequence). This CDR3 comprises 11 residues. Trimming took off 3 bases at V and 10 bases at J, with 11 bases between the two ends. CDR3 protein: CASSYSINQYF. Written as DNA, the CDR3 is TGTGCCAGCAGCTACTCGATCAACCAGTACTTC.

This clonotype has at least ten counts. The chain carries TRBV3-1 and TRBJ2-3, with 9 bases lining up with TRBD1. The CDR3 consists of 16 residues. Trimming removed 2 bases from V and 4 bases from J; junction bases left unmatched: 7. The germline V gene encodes CDR1 LGHDT and CDR2 YNNKEL (reference sequence). The CDR3: CASSQQQGAVADTQYF. The CDR3 nucleotides are TGTGCCAGCAGCCAACAACAGGGGGCGGTTGCAGATACGCAGTATTTT.

There are a few counts of this clonotype. One end of the junction varies from germline; a read error may be responsible. The chain employs TRBV3-1 and TRBJ2-1; 7 nucleotides match TRBD1. This CDR3 has 12 amino acids. The germline V gene encodes CDR1 LGHDT and CDR2 YNNKEL (reference sequence). The CDR3 spells CASSQDWTGLQF. The CDR3 bases are TGTGCCAGCAGCCAAGATTGGACAGGACTTCAGTTC.

This clonotype was observed at least ten times. J is TRBJ2-2 and V is TRBV12-3 or TRBV12-4; D gene unclear. Trimming took 5 bases from V and 0 from J, leaving 13 bases between them. This CDR3 comprises 16 residues. CDR3 region: CASSLFAPPNTGELFF. CDR3 nucleotides: TGTGCCAGCAGTCTTTTCGCGCCCCCGAACACCGGGGAGCTGTTTTTT.

This clonotype occurred a few times. The gene calls are TRBV6-2 or TRBV6-3 and TRBJ2-1; no clear D gene. This CDR3 spans 16 amino acids. Germline V CDR1 and CDR2: MNHEY, SVGEGT. Trimming removed 2 bases at V and 0 bases at J, with 11 bases between. The CDR3 protein is CASSYRGFRSYNEQFF. CDR3 DNA: TGTGCCAGCAGTTACCGTGGCTTCCGCTCCTACAATGAGCAGTTCTTC.

In this sample, this clonotype turned up a few times. The chain employs TRBV6-2 or TRBV6-3 and TRBJ2-1, with D perhaps matching TRBD2 (7 bases). The CDR3 is 14 amino acids. V was cut by 2 bases and J by 7 bases, with 12 bases left in between. Germline V gene lookup returns CDR1 MNHEY and CDR2 SVGEGT. The CDR3 spells CASSYRGGYNEQFF. DNA for the CDR3: TGTGCCAGCAGTTACAGGGGGGGGTATAATGAGCAGTTCTTC.